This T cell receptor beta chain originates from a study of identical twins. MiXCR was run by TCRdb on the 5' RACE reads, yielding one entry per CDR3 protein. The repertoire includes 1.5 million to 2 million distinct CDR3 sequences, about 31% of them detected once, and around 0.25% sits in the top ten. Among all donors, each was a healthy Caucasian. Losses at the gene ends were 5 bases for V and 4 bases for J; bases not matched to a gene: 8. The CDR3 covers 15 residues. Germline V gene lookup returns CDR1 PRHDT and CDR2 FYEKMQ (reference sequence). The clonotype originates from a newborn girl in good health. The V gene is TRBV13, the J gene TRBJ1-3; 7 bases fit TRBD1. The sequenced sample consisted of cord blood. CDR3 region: CASSPDRALGNTIYF. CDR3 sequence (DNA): TGTGCCAGCAGCCCCGACAGGGCGTTAGGAAACACCATATATTTT.